The 29 T cell receptor beta chains below come from one sample, sequenced in a study of lymphopenia after photon versus proton radiotherapy. Libraries were prepared by immunoSEQ multiplex PCR; TCRdb keeps only in-frame clonotypes and omits some of them. The data contain tens of thousands of clones, roughly four fifths of them singletons. Sequenced material: peripheral blood, taken from a patient treated with photon-based radiotherapy. The receptor source for this set is a woman between 50 and 59 years old with pancreatic cancer.

CDR3 DNA sequence: TGTGCCAGCAGCTCGACCGGGACAGGACTCTATGGCTACACCTTC. Its protein product is CASSSTGTGLYGYTF. The chain recombines TRBV7-9 with TRBJ1-2; 8 nucleotides line up with TRBD1. This CDR3 is built from 15 residues. V gave up 4 bases and J gave up 4 bases; unmatched junction bases: 8. Germline loops: CDR1 SEHNR, CDR2 FQNEAQ (reference sequence).

V usage is TRBV6-1 and J usage is TRBJ2-5; D is uncertain. Between the trimmed V and J ends, which lost 1 base and 2 bases, there was a span of 14 bases. The germline CDR1 and CDR2 sequences are MNHNS and SASEGT. The CDR3 sequence is 16 residues long. CDR3 in amino acids: CASSEEGLAAQETQYF. CDR3 DNA sequence: TGTGCCAGCAGTGAAGAGGGTTTGGCCGCTCAAGAGACCCAGTACTTC.

About this clone itself: One end of the junction fails to match germline, which may point to a read error. The chain carries TRBV5-1 and TRBJ2-1; D is perhaps TRBD2 (5 bases). The germline gives CDR1 SGHRS, CDR2 YFSETQ. The CDR3 runs 11 residues. In DNA, the CDR3 is TGCGCCAGCAGTTTGGGGAGTGAGCAGTTCTTC. The encoded protein is CASSLGSEQFF. The full variable domain, in which reference TRBV5-1 and TRBJ2-1 provide the parts outside the CDR3, is KAGVTQTPRYLIKTRGQQVTLSCSPISGHRSVSWYQQTPGQGLQFLFEYFSETQRNKGNFPGRFSGRQFSNSRSEMNVSTLELGDSALYLCASSLGSEQFFGPGTRLTVL.

The chain combines TRBV15 with TRBJ1-1; tentatively, D is TRBD1 (6 bases). V was cut by 5 bases and J by 11 bases, with 18 bases left in between. Looked up from germline, CDR1 is LNHNV and CDR2 is YYDKDF (reference sequence). The CDR3 length is 13 residues. CDR3 region: CATSPRRGGEAFF. DNA for the CDR3: TGTGCCACCAGCCCCCGGAGGGGGGGAGAGGCTTTCTTT. Based on the CDR3 plus reference TRBV15 and TRBJ1-1, the full variable domain is DAMVIQNPRYQVTQFGKPVTLSCSQTLNHNVMYWYQQKSSQAPKLLFHYYDKDFNNEADTPDNFQSRRPNTSFCFLDIRSPGLGDTAMYLCATSPRRGGEAFFGQGTRLTVV.

The chain joins TRBV7-9 to TRBJ2-1; no firm D call. This CDR3 has 15 amino acids. Trimming took 1 base from V and 1 from J, leaving 8 bases between them. Germline-derived CDR1 and CDR2 are SEHNR and FQNEAQ (reference sequence). The CDR3 bases are TGTGCCAGCAGCTTAGGACCCCCATCCTACAATGAGCAGTTCTTC. Its translation is CASSLGPPSYNEQFF.

This clone was seen a few times. The chain is built from TRBV18 and TRBJ1-1, with 12 bases matching TRBD1. With 3 bases clipped from V and 0 bases from J, the junction kept 17 bases outside the gene matches. The CDR3 runs to 21 residues. CDR1 and CDR2 from the germline V gene are KGHSH and LQKENI. CDR3 sequence (DNA): TGTGCCAGCTCACCCTTACCCCTGGAGGGACAGGGGGCTTCCCTGAACACTGAAGCTTTCTTT. Translation gives CASSPLPLEGQGASLNTEAFF.

This chain connects TRBV7-2 to TRBJ2-2; D possibly corresponds to TRBD2 (5 bases). This CDR3 spans 16 amino acids. V was clipped by 5 bases and J by 5 bases, with 18 bases between them. Germline V gene sequence: CDR1 SGHTA, CDR2 FQGNSA. The CDR3 sequence is CASSLSASGRTGELFF. The CDR3 nucleotides are TGTGCCAGCAGCCTCTCGGCGAGCGGCCGAACCGGGGAGCTGTTTTTT.

This clone was seen a few times. The gene calls are TRBV7-2 and TRBJ2-1, with 11 bases aligning to TRBD2. This CDR3 is built from 17 residues. Germline V gene sequence: CDR1 SGHTA, CDR2 FQGNSA. The V and J ends lost 6 bases and 1 base, in that order; junction bases with no gene match: 8. The CDR3 sequence: CASRIAGGPQSYNEQFF. As DNA, the CDR3 is TGTGCCAGCAGAATAGCGGGAGGGCCTCAGTCCTACAATGAGCAGTTCTTC. Complete variable domain (other parts from reference TRBV7-2 and TRBJ2-1): GAGVSQSPSNKVTEKGKDVELRCDPISGHTALYWYRQSLGQGLEFLIYFQGNSAPDKSGLPSDRFSAERTGGSVSTLTIQRTQQEDSAVYLCASRIAGGPQSYNEQFFGPGTRLTVL.

Here the CDR3 DNA reads TGTGCCAGTAGTATATGGGGACAGAGCAATCAGCCCCAGCATTTT. Amino acids: CASSIWGQSNQPQHF. The V gene is TRBV19, the J gene TRBJ1-5, with TRBD1 matching 7 bases. The V gene end was trimmed by 2 bases and the J gene end by 1 base; junction bases not matched to a gene: 2. The CDR3 has 15 amino acids. CDR1 and CDR2 (germline): LNHDA, SQIVND (reference sequence).

This clone was detected once. The chain employs TRBV27 and TRBJ1-5, with 7 nucleotides matching TRBD1. This CDR3 has 17 residues. The germline V gene has CDR1 MNHEY and CDR2 SMNVEV (reference sequence). Trimming at V came to 2 bases and at J to 1 base, leaving 8 bases not matched to a gene. The CDR3 DNA follows: TGTGCCAGCAGTTTAAGGGGGCATATGATAAGCAATCAGCCCCAGCATTTT. Protein product: CASSLRGHMISNQPQHF.

V is TRBV7-8 and J is TRBJ1-4; D gene unclear. The V gene's germline CDR1 is SGHVS and CDR2 FQNEAQ. The V end lost 1 base, the J end lost 5 bases, and 14 bases lay between the germline ends. The length of the CDR3 is 16 residues. The CDR3 reads CASSLGPIGWNEKLFF. In DNA form, the CDR3 reads TGTGCCAGCAGCTTAGGGCCCATAGGGTGGAATGAAAAACTGTTTTTT.

This chain connects TRBV19 to TRBJ2-7; 7 bases fit TRBD1. Germline V gives CDR1 LNHDA, CDR2 SQIVND (reference sequence). This CDR3 region has 15 residues. After removal of 3 bases from V and 3 bases from J, the junction contained 8 bases not matched to a gene. CDR3 protein: CASSIATGLNYEQYF. The CDR3 DNA follows: TGTGCCAGTAGTATCGCGACAGGGTTGAACTACGAGCAGTACTTC.

This clone occurred a few times. The V gene is TRBV2, the J gene TRBJ2-3; no reliable D call. Germline assignment: CDR1 SNHLY and CDR2 FYNNEI. CDR3 length: 14 amino acids. The ends were cut back, 3 bases at V and 2 bases at J, with 9 bases in the middle. The CDR3 nucleotides read TGTGCCAGCAGTGATGTTGCGAACACAGATACGCAGTATTTT. Encoded protein: CASSDVANTDTQYF.

J is TRBJ1-1 and V is TRBV19; a possible D gene is TRBD1 (6 bases). The germline CDR1 and CDR2 sequences are LNHDA and SQIVND (reference sequence). The V and J ends lost 5 bases and 9 bases respectively, with 13 bases between them. The CDR3 length is 12 residues. Here the CDR3 reads CASSLGQIQAFF. The DNA for the CDR3 is TGTGCCAGTAGTCTTGGACAGATTCAAGCTTTCTTT.

The V call is TRBV5-1, the J call TRBJ2-5; D possibly corresponds to TRBD2 (6 bases). The CDR3 is 14 amino acids. The germline CDR1 and CDR2 sequences are SGHRS and YFSETQ. V lost 0 bases to trimming and J lost 5 bases, with 11 bases between them. CDR3 DNA: TGCGCCAGCAGCTTGGAACTCCGGGAGGAGACCCAGTACTTC. Translation gives CASSLELREETQYF.

The genes are TRBV29-1 and TRBJ2-1, with 8 nucleotides matching TRBD2. The CDR3 has 11 amino acids. Looked up from germline, CDR1 is SQVTM and CDR2 is ANQGSEA. The V segment lost 7 bases and the J segment 7 bases; nucleotides outside the gene matches: 3. The CDR3 DNA reads TGCAGCGGCATAGCGGGAAATGAGCAGTTCTTC. Translation: CSGIAGNEQFF.

The chain links TRBV7-2 to TRBJ2-1; D is possibly TRBD1 (5 bases). V was pared by 5 bases and J by 4 bases, with 18 bases between. The CDR3 is 16 residues long. Germline V gene data show CDR1 as SGHTA and CDR2 as FQGNSA. CDR3 DNA: TGTGCCAGCAGCCATTTTCCAATTGACAGATACAATGAGCAGTTCTTC. Protein product: CASSHFPIDRYNEQFF.

This clone came up a few times. The rearrangement uses TRBV27 and TRBJ1-5; the D gene is possibly TRBD1 (5 bases). The CDR3 sequence is 12 residues long. V lost 6 bases and J lost 8, with 11 bases in between. Germline values: CDR1 MNHEY, CDR2 SMNVEV (reference sequence). CDR3 coding DNA: TGTGCCAGCAGAAGATTGGGGGAGCCCCAGCATTTT. Residues: CASRRLGEPQHF.

The CDR3 sequence is CSVEGVTSGRGSYNEQFF. The CDR3 DNA sequence: TGCAGCGTTGAAGGAGTGACTAGCGGGAGGGGATCCTACAATGAGCAGTTCTTC. The V call is TRBV29-1, the J call TRBJ2-1, with 14 nucleotides matching TRBD2. V lost 1 base and J lost 1; bases outside the gene matches: 6. The CDR3 is 18 amino acids. Germline CDR1 SQVTM, CDR2 ANQGSEA.

The V and J genes are TRBV9 and TRBJ2-5, with a weak D call TRBD2 (5 bases). This CDR3 comprises 14 residues. V lost 2 bases to trimming and J lost 4 bases, with 12 bases between them. CDR1 and CDR2 (germline): SGDLS, YYNGEE. The CDR3 protein is CASSVGLGVETQYF. The CDR3 DNA reads as TGTGCCAGCAGCGTTGGGTTGGGAGTAGAGACCCAGTACTTC.

The chain is built from TRBV2 and TRBJ2-1, with D uncertain. The germline gives CDR1 SNHLY, CDR2 FYNNEI. V was clipped by 1 base and J by 13 bases, with 5 bases between them. This CDR3 is built from 10 residues. CDR3 in amino acids: CASSEEVQFF. DNA for the CDR3: TGTGCCAGCAGTGAAGAGGTTCAGTTCTTC.

The chain is built from TRBV5-5 and TRBJ1-2, with D maybe TRBD1 (6 bases). Trimming shortened V by 1 base and J by 2 bases, and 18 bases separated the two germline ends. Germline CDR1 reads SGHKS; CDR2 reads YYEKEE (reference sequence). This CDR3 has 17 residues. The CDR3 DNA follows: TGTGCCAGCAGCTTGAGCCACGCGCGTGGGGGCAACTATGGCTACACCTTC. It encodes CASSLSHARGGNYGYTF.

This chain joins TRBV11-2 and TRBJ2-4; D may match TRBD1 or TRBD2 (5 bases each). There are 15 residues in the CDR3. V gave up 5 bases and J gave up 4 bases, with 15 bases separating them. Germline V gene sequence: CDR1 SGHAT, CDR2 FQNNGV. CDR3: CASSRSRDGKNIQYF. The CDR3 nucleotides are TGTGCCAGCAGCCGGTCCCGGGACGGGAAAAACATTCAGTACTTC.

This clone was observed once. The genes are TRBV19 and TRBJ2-7; D is undetermined. V shed 7 bases and J shed 1 base, with 14 bases lying between them. Germline V CDR1 and CDR2: LNHDA, SQIVND (reference sequence). The CDR3 extends over 14 amino acids. CDR3 protein: CASKPRSDSYEQYF. The CDR3 DNA reads as TGTGCCAGTAAGCCGCGGTCGGATTCCTACGAGCAGTACTTC.

V usage is TRBV28 and J usage is TRBJ2-5, with D unclear. CDR3 size: 15 residues. V lost 6 bases, J lost 0 bases, and 14 bases lay in between. Germline V lookup: CDR1 MDHEN, CDR2 SYDVKM. The CDR3 loop reads CASRSSEANQETQYF. The CDR3 DNA sequence: TGTGCCAGCAGGTCCTCCGAGGCGAACCAAGAGACCCAGTACTTC.

The J gene is TRBJ2-1, the V gene TRBV19; D ambiguous. V dropped 5 bases and J dropped 2 bases, with 10 bases sitting between them. The V gene's germline CDR1 is LNHDA and CDR2 SQIVND (reference sequence). The CDR3 runs to 14 residues. The CDR3 region has the DNA TGTGCCAGTAGTTCCCGGGTCGCCTACAATGAGCAGTTCTTC. Amino acid sequence: CASSSRVAYNEQFF. Combining the CDR3 with reference TRBV19 and TRBJ2-1 gives the whole variable domain DGGITQSPKYLFRKEGQNVTLSCEQNLNHDAMYWYRQDPGQGLRLIYYSQIVNDFQKGDIAEGYSVSREKKESFPLTVTSAQKNPTAFYLCASSSRVAYNEQFFGPGTRLTVL.

This chain uses TRBV6-5 with TRBJ2-7; possibly TRBD2 for D (6 bases). This CDR3 has 13 residues. The germline V and J ends were trimmed by 3 bases and 6 bases, with 12 bases remaining between them. Germline CDR1 reads MNHEY; CDR2 reads SVGAGI. The CDR3 DNA is TGTGCCAGCAGTTATGAGGGAGGTCGCGAGCAGTACTTC. This codes for CASSYEGGREQYF.

This clone was picked up a small number of times. The chain recombines TRBV4-1 with TRBJ1-5, with 7 bases that match TRBD1. Trimming removed 3 bases from V and 5 bases from J; junction bases left unmatched: 4. The CDR3 runs to 14 residues. CDR1 and CDR2 from the germline V gene are MGHRA and YSYEKL. The chain's CDR3 is CASSHRQGYQPQHF. The CDR3 nucleotides are TGCGCCAGCAGCCACCGACAGGGCTATCAGCCCCAGCATTTT.

This chain uses TRBV5-6 with TRBJ2-7; 7 nucleotides match TRBD2. CDR3 length equals 16 residues. Trimming removed 2 bases from V and 0 bases from J; junction bases left unmatched: 8. Germline values: CDR1 SGHDT, CDR2 YYEEEE. This CDR3 is CASSFFSGKSSYEQYF. CDR3 sequence (DNA): TGTGCCAGCAGCTTCTTCAGCGGGAAGAGCTCCTACGAGCAGTACTTC.